This T cell receptor beta chain was documented in a study of response to subunit inactivated influenza vaccine. TCRdb independently ran MiXCR on the RT-PCR reads; one entry per CDR3 protein. The table includes roughly 650,000 distinct CDR3 sequences, more than 15% detected once. Study observations and caveats: Researchers suggested that each seasonal influenza vaccination recruits few new T cells.

For this clonotype: Its antigen is unknown.

Germline CDR1 GTSNPN, CDR2 SVGIG (reference sequence). V trimming: 0 bases; J trimming: 4 bases; junction bases outside the gene matches: 11. The CDR3 runs 17 residues. The TCR originated in a man in his fifties or sixties who received an inactivated influenza vaccine. The chain combines TRBV30 with TRBJ2-7; the match to TRBD2 covers 11 bases. The sequencing here drew on PBMCs from blood, taken 11 to 12 days after vaccination. CDR3 coding DNA: TGTGCCTGGAGTGTTTGGCTAGCGGGGGGAAAACTATACGAGCAGTACTTC. Its translation: CAWSVWLAGGKLYEQYF.